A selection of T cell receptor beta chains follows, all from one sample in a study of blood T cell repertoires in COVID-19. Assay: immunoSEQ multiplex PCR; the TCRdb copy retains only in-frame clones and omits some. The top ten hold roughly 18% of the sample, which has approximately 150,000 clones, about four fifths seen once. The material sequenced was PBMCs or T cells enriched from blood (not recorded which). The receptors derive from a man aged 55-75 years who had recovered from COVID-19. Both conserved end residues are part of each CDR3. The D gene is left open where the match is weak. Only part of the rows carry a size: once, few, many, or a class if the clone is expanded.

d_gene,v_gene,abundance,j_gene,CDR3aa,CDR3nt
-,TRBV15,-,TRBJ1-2,CATSMERGDNYGYTF,TGTGCCACCAGCATGGAAAGGGGTGATAACTATGGCTACACCTTC
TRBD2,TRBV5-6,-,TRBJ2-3,CASSTLAGVTDTQYF,TGTGCCAGCAGCACACTAGCGGGGGTGACAGATACGCAGTATTTT
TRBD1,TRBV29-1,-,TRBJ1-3,CSVAGTGTSSGNTIYF,TGCAGCGTTGCCGGGACAGGAACGAGCTCTGGAAACACCATATATTTT
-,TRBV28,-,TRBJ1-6,CASSWTVGNSPLHF,TGTGCCAGCAGCTGGACAGTAGGGAATTCACCCCTCCACTTT
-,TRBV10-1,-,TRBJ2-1,CASNTGPKRGEQFF,TGCGCCAGCAATACGGGACCGAAAAGGGGGGAGCAGTTCTTC
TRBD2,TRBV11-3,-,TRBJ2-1,CASSLGTSGIYNEQFF,TGTGCCAGCAGCTTAGGGACTAGCGGGATTTACAATGAGCAGTTCTTC
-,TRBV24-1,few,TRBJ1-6,CATRGGGDSPLHF,TGTGCCACCAGGGGAGGCGGAGATTCACCCCTCCACTTT
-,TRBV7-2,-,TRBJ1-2,CASSLALGARGYTF,TGTGCCAGCAGCTTAGCGCTTGGGGCCAGGGGCTACACCTTC
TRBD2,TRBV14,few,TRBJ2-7,CASSQDPPSGSYEQYF,TGTGCCAGCAGCCAAGATCCGCCTAGCGGGAGTTACGAGCAGTACTTC
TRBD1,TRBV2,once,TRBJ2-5,CASIDRGETQYF,TGTGCCAGCATTGACAGGGGAGAGACCCAGTACTTC
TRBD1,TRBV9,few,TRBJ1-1,CASSVGGQGGKNTEAFF,TGTGCCAGCAGCGTAGGTGGACAGGGAGGGAAAAACACTGAAGCTTTCTTT
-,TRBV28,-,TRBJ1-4,CATITGHSATNEKLFF,TGTGCCACTATTACGGGACACTCTGCAACTAATGAAAAACTGTTTTTT
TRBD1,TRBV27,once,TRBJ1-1,CASSLRDRGSNTEAFF,TGTGCCAGCAGTTTACGGGACAGGGGCTCGAACACTGAAGCTTTCTTT
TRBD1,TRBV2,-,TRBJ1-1,CASSRDRGQTEAFF,TGTGCCAGCAGTAGGGACAGGGGGCAGACTGAAGCTTTCTTT
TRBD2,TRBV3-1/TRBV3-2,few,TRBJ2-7,CASSPPAGTISGEQYF,TGTGCCAGCAGCCCCCCTGCCGGGACTATCTCTGGTGAGCAGTACTTC
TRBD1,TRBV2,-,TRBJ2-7,CASREQGWEQYF,TGTGCCAGCAGGGAACAGGGGTGGGAGCAGTACTTC
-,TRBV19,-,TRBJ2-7,CASSIGGSSYEQYF,TGTGCCAGTAGTATAGGAGGGAGCTCCTACGAGCAGTACTTC
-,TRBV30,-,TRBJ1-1,CAWSGRRNTEAFF,TGTGCCTGGAGTGGTAGGAGGAACACTGAAGCTTTCTTT
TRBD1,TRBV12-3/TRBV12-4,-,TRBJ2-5,CASRKTGNETQYF,TGTGCCAGCAGAAAGACAGGGAACGAGACCCAGTACTTC
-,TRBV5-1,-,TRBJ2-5,CASSPTRQRETQYF,TGCGCCAGCAGCCCGACTCGACAGAGGGAGACCCAGTACTTC
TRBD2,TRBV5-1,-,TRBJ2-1,CASSLVVRRGRSYNEQFF,TGCGCCAGCAGCTTGGTTGTACGGCGCGGGAGGTCCTACAATGAGCAGTTCTTC
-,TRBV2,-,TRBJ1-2,CASSESQEDGYTF,TGTGCCAGCAGTGAGTCTCAGGAAGATGGCTACACCTTC
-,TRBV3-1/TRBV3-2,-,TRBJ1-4,CASSQREVRATNEKLFF,TGTGCCAGCAGCCAACGGGAGGTGAGGGCGACTAATGAAAAACTGTTTTTT
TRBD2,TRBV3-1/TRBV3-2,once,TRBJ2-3,CASSQEFSGLAGGVSTDTQYF,TGTGCCAGCAGCCAAGAGTTCTCGGGGCTAGCGGGAGGCGTCAGCACAGATACGCAGTATTTT
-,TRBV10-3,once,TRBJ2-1,CAISESIREQFF,TGTGCCATCAGTGAGTCTATACGGGAGCAGTTCTTC